This T cell receptor (beta chain) was recorded in a study of cytomegalovirus exposure and HLA in healthy donors. The ends were cut back, 5 bases at V and 3 bases at J, with 10 bases in the middle. The CDR3 loop spans 12 amino acids. CDR1 and CDR2 (germline): SQVTM, ANQGSEA. Researchers ran the PCR with 60 Vbeta and 13 Jbeta primers. The method was immunoSEQ multiplex PCR; TCRdb's version includes in-frame clones alone and lacks a portion of them. The sample has around 100,000 clones, around 75% seen once; the top ten hold more than 9%. This clonotype originated in a man aged 50 to 60 in good health and CMV-seronegative. The specimen sequenced was PBMCs. The V call is TRBV29-1, the J call TRBJ1-1; TRBD1 is a possible D gene (6 bases). The CDR3 sequence is CSVQDSYTEAFF. The CDR3 DNA reads as TGCAGCGTTCAGGACAGCTACACTGAAGCTTTCTTT.